This T cell receptor beta chain was obtained from a study of blood T cell repertoires in COVID-19. Study context: The study drew acute and convalescent COVID-19 samples from the United States, Italy and Spain. Nucleic acid was either cDNA or gDNA, and it came from T cells, B-cell-depleted T cells, or PBMCs.

Per the original methods: Cell counts per sample came from amplifying reference gene primers. Clones were read by immunoSEQ multiplex PCR, and TCRdb kept only the in-frame ones, dropping some. D and trimming were read from the DNA, whereas the V and J calls and clone size are those reported in that table. The sample has 350,000 or so clones; roughly 90% are singletons. This CDR3 is built from 13 residues. V was shortened by 4 bases and J by 8 bases, with 12 bases between the two germline ends. From germline, CDR1 is MNHEY and CDR2 SMNVEV (reference sequence). The V and J genes are TRBV27 and TRBJ1-3; D unclear. Sequences were obtained from peripheral blood. This TCR came from a young man with active or convalescent COVID-19. The CDR3 loop is CASSWRTGDTIYF. The DNA for the CDR3 is TGTGCCAGCAGTTGGCGGACCGGGGACACCATATATTTT.